This T cell receptor (beta chain) was sequenced during a study of blood T cell repertoires in COVID-19. Under the authors' procedure: Reference gene primers were amplified, and this amplification served to estimate nucleated cell counts. The method was immunoSEQ multiplex PCR; TCRdb's version includes in-frame clones alone and lacks a portion of them. V, J and clone size are taken as reported in that table, and D and trimming were inferred from the DNA itself. The sample has fewer than 250,000 clones; approximately 87% are singletons. This TCR was sampled from a woman aged 45 to 65 with acute or convalescent COVID-19. The sequenced sample consisted of peripheral blood.

CDR3 protein: CASSDGSGGPRDTQYF. The CDR3 DNA follows: TGTGCCAGCAGTGACGGTAGCGGGGGGCCCAGAGATACGCAGTATTTT. The chain uses TRBV6-1 and TRBJ2-3; 10 bases agree with TRBD2. Germline V gene sequence: CDR1 MNHNS, CDR2 SASEGT. Trimming at V came to 3 bases and at J to 5 bases, leaving 8 bases not matched to a gene. The CDR3 runs 16 residues.